Below, 2 T cell receptor beta chains from the same sample are listed, as sequenced in a study of regulatory T cells in long-lasting Graves disease. As to time point: newly diagnosed GD, antithyroid drugs for less than 3 months. Scientists built the TCR library using RNA that was extracted from PBMCs. The TCR beta library used iRepertoire HTBI primers with Arm-PCR amplification of CDR3. TCRdb reprocessed the multiplex PCR reads via MiXCR and lists one record per CDR3 protein. The sample contains about 210,000 distinct CDR3 sequences, around 19% of which appear only once. These data also formed part of another study, on T cells in Graves' hyperthyroidism and ophthalmopathy.

Material: peripheral blood mononuclear cells (PBMCs), obtained at new diagnosis, from a patient treated with antithyroid drugs. The receptors come from a woman in her 30s with Graves disease.

This clonotype was seen at least ten times. The chain couples TRBV5-6 to TRBJ1-5; no definite D call. This CDR3 comprises 15 residues. The ends were cut back, 1 base at V and 1 base at J, with 9 bases in the middle. Germline CDR1 is SGHDT and CDR2 is YYEEEE. The CDR3 DNA reads TGTGCCAGCAGCTTGATGCGGACCAGCAATCAGCCCCAGCATTTT. Amino acid sequence: CASSLMRTSNQPQHF.

This clonotype appeared a few times. This chain connects TRBV12-3 or TRBV12-4 to TRBJ2-5; D remains ambiguous. This CDR3 is 15 amino acids long. With 4 bases removed from V and 5 bases from J, the gap between germline ends came to 17 bases. CDR3 sequence reads: CASSSTGLWSETQYF. As DNA, the CDR3 is TGTGCCAGCAGTTCCACGGGTCTTTGGTCGGAGACCCAGTACTTC.